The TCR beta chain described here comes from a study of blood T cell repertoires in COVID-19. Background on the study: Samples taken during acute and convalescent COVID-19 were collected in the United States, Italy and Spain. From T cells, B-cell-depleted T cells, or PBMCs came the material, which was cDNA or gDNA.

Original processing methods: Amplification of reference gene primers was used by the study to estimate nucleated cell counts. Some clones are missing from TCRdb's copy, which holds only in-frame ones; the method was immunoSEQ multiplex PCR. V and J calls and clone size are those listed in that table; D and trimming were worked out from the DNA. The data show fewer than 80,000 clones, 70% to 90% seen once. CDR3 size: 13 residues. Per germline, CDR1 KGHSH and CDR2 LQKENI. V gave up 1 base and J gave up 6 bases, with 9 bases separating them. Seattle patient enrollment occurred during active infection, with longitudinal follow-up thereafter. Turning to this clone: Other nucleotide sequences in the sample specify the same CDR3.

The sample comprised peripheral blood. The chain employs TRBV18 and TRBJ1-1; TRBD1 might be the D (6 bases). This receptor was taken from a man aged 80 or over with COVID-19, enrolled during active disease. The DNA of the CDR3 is TGTGCCAGCTCACCACAGGGGGTGGCTGAAGCTTTCTTT. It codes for CASSPQGVAEAFF. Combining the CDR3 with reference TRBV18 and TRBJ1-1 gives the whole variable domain NAGVMQNPRHLVRRRGQEARLRCSPMKGHSHVYWYRQLPEEGLKFMVYLQKENIIDESGMPKERFSAEFPKEGPSILRIQQVVRGDSAAYFCASSPQGVAEAFFGQGTRLTVV.